Below, 2 T cell receptor beta chains from the same sample are listed, as sequenced in a study of Ad26.COV2.S vaccination and SARS-CoV-2 variants. Sequenced by immunoSEQ multiplex PCR; TCRdb stores in-frame clones only, minus some. This table has roughly 180,000 clones, roughly 89% appearing once. Sample: peripheral blood, taken after recovery from COVID-19. All receptors derive from a human donor who had recovered from COVID-19.

This chain uses TRBV30 with TRBJ2-1; D is possibly TRBD2 (7 bases). V lost 0 bases to trimming and J lost 0 bases, with 15 bases between them. The CDR3 has 17 residues. The germline gives CDR1 GTSNPN, CDR2 SVGIG (reference sequence). The CDR3 spells CAWSVVWGGPSYNEQFF. The CDR3 nucleotides are TGTGCCTGGAGTGTAGTATGGGGGGGGCCCTCCTACAATGAGCAGTTCTTC.

This chain joins TRBV5-1 and TRBJ2-7; TRBD1 aligns across 7 bases. The CDR3 totals 14 residues. Losses at the gene ends were 4 bases for V and 0 bases for J; bases not matched to a gene: 4. Germline CDR1 and CDR2: SGHRS and YFSETQ. CDR3 sequence reads: CASSPRGSSYEQYF. The DNA for the CDR3 is TGCGCCAGCAGCCCCAGGGGGAGCTCCTACGAGCAGTACTTC.